This T cell receptor (beta chain) is drawn from a study of cytotoxic CD8 clonotypes in ibrutinib-treated CLL. About the research overall: Sequenced samples delivered averages of 255,043 productive templates and around 94,000 productive rearrangements.

Extraction of roughly 2 micrograms of genomic DNA from cryopreserved PBMCs supplied material for TCR beta libraries. Germline V CDR1 and CDR2: MNHNS, SASEGT. This CDR3 comprises 8 residues. V was shortened by 11 bases and J by 7 bases, with 5 bases between the two germline ends. Target depth was 1 in 200,000 to 1 in 1 million T cells, about 10x per clonotype. Here immunoSEQ multiplex PCR was the method, and the copy in TCRdb shows in-frame clones only, minus some. The sample has approximately 70,000 clones; 65% to 85% are singletons. Findings and limits, study-wide: Higher circulating CD8+ T-cell counts strongly accompanied higher baseline clonality, above age-matched healthy donors.

In the case of this clone: What it binds is not known.

This sequence was found in a human donor with chronic lymphocytic leukemia. The chain combines TRBV6-1 with TRBJ2-5; D is undetermined. The source was PBMCs, collected at disease progression, from a patient treated with ibrutinib. In DNA form, the CDR3 reads TGTGCCCTCGGGACCCAGTACTTC. Translated, it gives CALGTQYF.